This is a list of T cell receptor beta chains from one sample in a study of OX40 agonist ivuxolimab in advanced cancers. TCRdb's copy holds only in-frame clones and misses some; the assay was immunoSEQ multiplex PCR. The sample lists around 66,000 clones; about 85% were seen once. Sample: CD4+ or CD8+ T cells sorted from blood, taken in a trial of the OX40 agonist ivuxolimab. These receptor sequences come from an adult with an advanced solid tumor such as melanoma, head and neck, liver or kidney cancer. CDR3s include the opening cysteine and the closing phenylalanine or tryptophan. The D gene is left open where the match is weak. Size is omitted from some rows. Given values are once, few, many or a class for expanded clones.

CDR3 length,D gene,V gene,clone size,J gene,CDR3 DNA,CDR3 protein
14,TRBD2,TRBV6-5,-,TRBJ2-1,TGTGCCAGCAGTAGCGGGGGGCCCTTTAATGAGCAGTTCTTC,CASSSGGPFNEQFF
16,-,TRBV9,-,TRBJ2-1,TGTGCCAGCAGCGTAGTATTGTCGCAGGGGTCCGGTGAGCAGTTCTTC,CASSVVLSQGSGEQFF
20,-,TRBV19,-,TRBJ1-5,TGTGCCAGTAGTATAGCTCTAATAATCGGTGGTGCAGGGGTGGATCAGCCCCAGCATTTT,CASSIALIIGGAGVDQPQHF
14,-,TRBV30,-,TRBJ1-5,TGTGCCTGGAGCCGTCCAGGTGGAAATCAGCCCCAGCATTTT,CAWSRPGGNQPQHF
16,-,TRBV30,-,TRBJ2-1,TGTGCCTGGATCGCGAGTGGGTCCCGTTCCTACAATGAGCAGTTCTTC,CAWIASGSRSYNEQFF
16,-,TRBV5-6,-,TRBJ2-7,TGTGCCAGCAGCTTAATATCCGGGGGATCCGCCTACGAGCAGTACTTC,CASSLISGGSAYEQYF
15,-,TRBV12-1,-,TRBJ2-2,TGTGCCAGCAGCTACAGAGGGACGAACACCGGGGAGCTGTTTTTT,CASSYRGTNTGELFF
13,TRBD1,TRBV7-9,-,TRBJ1-2,TGTGCCAGCGTCACTTCACAGGGGCGTGGCTACACCTTC,CASVTSQGRGYTF
15,TRBD1,TRBV4-3,once,TRBJ1-2,TGCGCCAGCAGCCAATCAGGACAGGGATACTATGGCTACACCTTC,CASSQSGQGYYGYTF
15,TRBD1,TRBV6-5,-,TRBJ1-2,TGTGCCAGCAGTACCGGGGACAGGGGGCAGGGAGGCTACACCTTC,CASSTGDRGQGGYTF
15,-,TRBV2,few,TRBJ2-5,TGTGCCAGCAGTGAAGCGCGTGCTAGCAGTCAGACCCAGTACTTC,CASSEARASSQTQYF
16,TRBD1,TRBV6-1,-,TRBJ1-6,TGTGCCAGCAGTGGACCCGGGACAGGGGGTAATTCACCCCTCCACTTT,CASSGPGTGGNSPLHF
14,-,TRBV4-2,-,TRBJ2-3,TGTGCCAGCAGCCAAGAGGGGAGCACAGATACGCAGTATTTT,CASSQEGSTDTQYF
14,TRBD2,TRBV18,-,TRBJ2-2,TGTGCCTCCCCTAGCGGGGGGGCCGTCGGGGAGCTGTTTTTT,CASPSGGAVGELFF
14,TRBD1,TRBV5-1,-,TRBJ2-5,TGCGCCAGCAGCGGACAGGGGGGAGGGGAGACCCAGTACTTC,CASSGQGGGETQYF
16,TRBD1,TRBV5-5,-,TRBJ1-5,TGTGCCAGCAGCTTCGACAGGGGGTCACAAAATCAGCCCCAGCATTTT,CASSFDRGSQNQPQHF
15,-,TRBV5-1,-,TRBJ2-2,TGCGCCAGCAGCTTGGCGTCAGGGGCCACCGGGGAGCTGTTTTTT,CASSLASGATGELFF
15,TRBD2,TRBV19,-,TRBJ2-3,TGTGCCAGTAGTTCCATCCTAGCGGGCACAGATACGCAGTATTTT,CASSSILAGTDTQYF
15,TRBD2,TRBV7-6,-,TRBJ2-2,TGTGCCAGCAGCTTAGTGGGGGAGGGCACCGGGGAGCTGTTTTTT,CASSLVGEGTGELFF
12,-,TRBV4-1,-,TRBJ1-2,TGCGCCAGCAGCGGGGTAGGCTATGGCTACACCTTC,CASSGVGYGYTF
15,TRBD1,TRBV10-3,-,TRBJ2-3,TGTGCCATCAGTGCAACAGGGGAAGGGGCAGATACGCAGTATTTT,CAISATGEGADTQYF
15,TRBD2,TRBV13,-,TRBJ2-5,TGTGCCAGCAGCTTAGCGCGGGGGGGCGTAGAGACCCAGTACTTC,CASSLARGGVETQYF
17,TRBD2,TRBV4-2,-,TRBJ2-2,TGTGCCAGCAGCCCGGCGGGGGGTGGCCCGAACACCGGGGAGCTGTTTTTT,CASSPAGGGPNTGELFF
15,-,TRBV4-3,-,TRBJ2-5,TGCGCCAGCAGCCAACGGCTAGCGACGTGGGAGACCCAGTACTTC,CASSQRLATWETQYF
17,-,TRBV18,-,TRBJ2-3,TGTGCCAGCTCACCAAGGGGAGCAGGGAAGACTTGGCACACGCAGTATTTT,CASSPRGAGKTWHTQYF
15,TRBD2,TRBV6-5,-,TRBJ2-7,TGTGCCAGCAGTTACCTGACTAGCGGGGCCTACGAGCAGTACTTC,CASSYLTSGAYEQYF
17,TRBD2,TRBV27,-,TRBJ2-3,TGTGCCAGCAGTTCGTTTACTAGCGGGGGAATCCGGGATACGCAGTATTTT,CASSSFTSGGIRDTQYF
17,TRBD1,TRBV18,-,TRBJ1-1,TGTGCCAGCTCAGACCCGACAGGGGGCGAGGGGAACGCTGAAGCTTTCTTT,CASSDPTGGEGNAEAFF
15,TRBD2,TRBV4-2,-,TRBJ2-3,TGTGCCAGCAGCGAGGGACTAGCGGGGAGGGATACGCAGTATTTT,CASSEGLAGRDTQYF
16,-,TRBV6-1,medium-sized,TRBJ1-2,TGTGCCAGCAGTGAAAAGTTCCTCGGGGGTAACTATGGCTACACCTTC,CASSEKFLGGNYGYTF
15,TRBD1,TRBV2,-,TRBJ2-7,TGTGCCAGCACCACACCCCGGGACAGCGGCAACGAGCAGTACTTC,CASTTPRDSGNEQYF
16,TRBD2,TRBV4-1,-,TRBJ2-1,TGCGCCAGCAGCCAGGACGAGCGGGGGGGCCGAAAGGAGCAGTTCTTC,CASSQDERGGRKEQFF
17,TRBD1,TRBV5-1,-,TRBJ1-1,TGCGCCAGCAGCTTGGGTGGGACAGGGGGCCCGAACACTGAAGCTTTCTTT,CASSLGGTGGPNTEAFF
16,TRBD2,TRBV5-4,-,TRBJ2-1,TGTGCCAGCAGTTATGGGAGCGGGGGGGGCTACAATGAGCAGTTCTTC,CASSYGSGGGYNEQFF
13,-,TRBV19,-,TRBJ2-7,TGTGCCAGTAGTATCCAGATCTCCTACGAGCAGTACTTC,CASSIQISYEQYF
16,TRBD2,TRBV13,-,TRBJ2-7,TGTGCCAGCAGCGCCAGGCTCAGCGGGGCGATCGACGAGCAGTACTTC,CASSARLSGAIDEQYF
14,TRBD2,TRBV30,-,TRBJ2-7,TGTGCCTGGAGCGCTCTCGCGGGGGTCTACGAGCAGTACTTC,CAWSALAGVYEQYF
14,TRBD1,TRBV5-1,-,TRBJ2-5,TGCGCCAGCAGCTCAGGACAGGGACAAGAGACCCAGTACTTC,CASSSGQGQETQYF
15,TRBD1,TRBV5-1,-,TRBJ1-1,TGCGCCAGCAGCAACCCAACAGGGGTGGCCACTGAAGCTTTCTTT,CASSNPTGVATEAFF
16,-,TRBV27,-,TRBJ2-2,TGTGCCAGCGGGCCGGATCGGCTACCGAACACCGGGGAGCTGTTTTTT,CASGPDRLPNTGELFF
14,-,TRBV15,once,TRBJ1-1,TGTGCCACCAGCAGAGATAAGTTCTGGGGCGAAGCTTTCTTT,CATSRDKFWGEAFF
16,TRBD2,TRBV6-5,-,TRBJ2-3,TGTGCCAGCAGTTACGTTAGCGGGGGGGCCGCAGATACGCAGTATTTT,CASSYVSGGAADTQYF
13,TRBD1,TRBV18,-,TRBJ1-5,TGTGCCAGCTCCAAGGACAGGGGCTGGCCCCAGCATTTT,CASSKDRGWPQHF
15,TRBD1,TRBV5-1,few,TRBJ1-5,TGCGCCAGCAGCTTGGAGGGCAGGGGGGGACAGCCCCAGCATTTT,CASSLEGRGGQPQHF
15,-,TRBV5-5,-,TRBJ2-2,TGTGCCAGCAGCTTGGGTCAGGTTTGGGCCGGGGAGCTGTTTTTT,CASSLGQVWAGELFF
14,TRBD1,TRBV6-5,once,TRBJ2-3,TGTGCCACCCGCGTAGGGGGCTTGGGAGATACGCAGTATTTT,CATRVGGLGDTQYF
15,-,TRBV7-9,-,TRBJ1-4,TGTGCCAGCAGCTTAGGGCAGGGCGAGAATGAAAAACTGTTTTTT,CASSLGQGENEKLFF
16,-,TRBV5-1,-,TRBJ2-3,TGCGCCAGCAGCTTGGGGCGGGGCCCTAGCACAGATACGCAGTATTTT,CASSLGRGPSTDTQYF
16,TRBD1,TRBV4-3,-,TRBJ1-2,TGCGCCAGCAGCCAGGGAGCGACAGGGGATAACTATGGCTACACCTTC,CASSQGATGDNYGYTF
15,-,TRBV11-2,-,TRBJ1-5,TGTGCCAGCAGCTTATTCACGGATAGCAATCAGCCCCAGCATTTT,CASSLFTDSNQPQHF
13,-,TRBV18,-,TRBJ1-1,TGTGCCAGCGGGGGGCCGGGGAACACTGAAGCTTTCTTT,CASGGPGNTEAFF
13,-,TRBV5-6,-,TRBJ1-1,TGTGCCAGCAGCTTGTGGAAGAACACTGAAGCTTTCTTT,CASSLWKNTEAFF
14,TRBD1,TRBV7-2,once,TRBJ1-6,TGTGCCAGCAGCTCGCGACAGGGTGGGTCACCCCTCCACTTT,CASSSRQGGSPLHF
14,-,TRBV27,once,TRBJ2-5,TGTGCCAGCAGTTCGGACGGGCCCCTCCCCCCCCAGTACTTC,CASSSDGPLPPQYF